Listed below are T cell receptor beta chains from one sample, sequenced in a study of regulatory T cells in long-lasting Graves disease. TCRdb re-called the multiplex PCR reads with MiXCR, one entry per CDR3 protein. The sample consists of 700,000 or so distinct CDR3 sequences, around 30% of them appearing once. The sequenced sample was peripheral blood mononuclear cells (PBMCs), obtained when the disease was refractory, from a patient treated with antithyroid drugs. All receptors derive from a female donor with Graves disease. Both conserved end residues are part of each CDR3. The D gene is left open where the match is weak. Only part of the rows carry a size: once, few, many, or a class if the clone is expanded.

CASGRYSNQPQHF | TGTGCCAGTGGACGGTATAGCAATCAGCCCCAGCATTTT | - | TRBJ1-5 | once | TRBV19
CASRPITGELFF | TGTGCCAGCAGACCGATCACCGGGGAGCTGTTTTTT | - | TRBJ2-2 | few | TRBV12-3/TRBV12-4
CASSEGPGPSEQYF | TGTGCCAGCAGTGAAGGCCCAGGGCCCTCCGAGCAGTACTTC | - | TRBJ2-7 | - | TRBV6-1
CASSLVAFYEQYF | TGTGCCAGCAGCTTAGTGGCATTCTACGAGCAGTACTTC | - | TRBJ2-7 | many | TRBV11-2
CASSGGPISYEQYF | TGTGCCAGCAGCGGTGGACCGATCTCCTACGAGCAGTACTTC | - | TRBJ2-7 | few | TRBV27
CASNLHVGAGNQPQHF | TGTGCCAGCAACCTTCACGTGGGGGCTGGCAATCAGCCCCAGCATTTT | - | TRBJ1-5 | few | TRBV12-3/TRBV12-4
CASSGGEGYTF | TGTGCCAGCAGCGGGGGGGAAGGCTACACCTTC | - | TRBJ1-2 | - | TRBV7-9
CSVELAGVRGELFF | TGCAGCGTTGAACTAGCGGGAGTTCGCGGGGAGCTGTTTTTT | TRBD2 | TRBJ2-2 | - | TRBV29-1
CASSYLAGGTKNIQYF | TGTGCCAGCAGCTACCTAGCGGGAGGGACCAAAAACATTCAGTACTTC | TRBD2 | TRBJ2-4 | - | TRBV11-2
CASSLNRDSYEQYF | TGTGCCAGCAGCTTAAATCGGGACAGCTACGAGCAGTACTTC | TRBD1 | TRBJ2-7 | few | TRBV7-3
CASRRTSEAFF | TGTGCCAGCAGGAGGACTTCCGAAGCTTTCTTT | - | TRBJ1-1 | - | TRBV28
CASSYSLAASSYEQYF | TGTGCCAGCAGTTACTCACTAGCAGCCAGCTCCTACGAGCAGTACTTC | - | TRBJ2-7 | - | TRBV6-2/TRBV6-3
CASSLPRTRDYGYTF | TGTGCCAGCAGTTTACCGCGAACAAGGGACTATGGCTACACCTTC | - | TRBJ1-2 | - | TRBV28
CASSIGLSNQPQHF | TGTGCCAGTAGTATAGGTCTCTCCAATCAGCCCCAGCATTTT | - | TRBJ1-5 | few | TRBV19
CASSAQGAVKYGYTF | TGTGCCAGCAGTGCACAGGGGGCAGTTAAGTATGGCTACACCTTC | TRBD1 | TRBJ1-2 | - | TRBV6-1
CASSPPKGLAYEQYF | TGTGCCAGCAGTCCGCCCAAAGGACTAGCCTACGAGCAGTACTTC | TRBD2 | TRBJ2-7 | - | TRBV12-3/TRBV12-4
CATSRDRPATSDGYTF | TGTGCCACCAGCAGAGATCGGCCAGCTACGTCCGATGGCTACACCTTC | - | TRBJ1-2 | - | TRBV15
CASSPATGGTEAFF | TGTGCCAGCTCACCGGCGACAGGAGGCACTGAAGCTTTCTTT | - | TRBJ1-1 | many | TRBV18
CAIYGMSGRTGELFF | TGTGCCATCTACGGTATGAGCGGGAGAACGGGGGAGCTGTTTTTT | TRBD2 | TRBJ2-2 | - | TRBV12-3/TRBV12-4
CASTSPGTGELFF | TGTGCCAGCACCTCCCCAGGTACCGGGGAGCTGTTTTTT | - | TRBJ2-2 | once | TRBV5-4
CASRPSGSTYEQYF | TGTGCCAGCAGGCCGTCGGGCAGTACTTACGAGCAGTACTTC | - | TRBJ2-7 | - | TRBV3-1
CASNQDRSYGYTF | TGTGCCAGCAACCAGGACAGAAGCTATGGCTACACCTTC | - | TRBJ1-2 | few | TRBV25-1
CATQGLGGTEAFF | TGTGCCACTCAGGGTTTAGGGGGCACTGAAGCTTTCTTT | - | TRBJ1-1 | few | TRBV19
CASSHGTSGNTETQYF | TGTGCCAGCAGCCACGGGACTAGCGGGAACACGGAGACCCAGTACTTC | TRBD2 | TRBJ2-5 | - | TRBV4-2
CASSLRIGGGSSYNSPLHF | TGTGCCAGCAGTTTACGGATCGGGGGAGGAAGCTCCTATAATTCACCCCTCCACTTT | - | TRBJ1-6 | few | TRBV28
CASRGQGGSYEQYF | TGCGCCAGCCGAGGACAGGGCGGATCCTACGAGCAGTACTTC | TRBD1 | TRBJ2-7 | - | TRBV5-1
CSASWTSGSYEQYF | TGCAGTGCTAGCTGGACTAGCGGATCCTACGAGCAGTACTTC | TRBD2 | TRBJ2-7 | - | TRBV20-1
CASSPEGVGANVLTF | TGTGCCAGCAGCCCTGAGGGGGTAGGGGCCAACGTCCTGACTTTC | - | TRBJ2-6 | few | TRBV12-3/TRBV12-4
CASTQGYTEAFF | TGTGCCAGCACTCAGGGGTACACTGAAGCTTTCTTT | - | TRBJ1-1 | few | TRBV6-1
CASSQGFNQPQHF | TGTGCCAGTAGTCAGGGTTTTAATCAGCCCCAGCATTTT | - | TRBJ1-5 | - | TRBV27
CASRMSSVFTAFF | TGTGCCAGCAGAATGAGCTCGGTTTTTACAGCTTTCTTT | - | TRBJ1-1 | - | TRBV11-2
CARSPWEGVAFF | TGTGCCCGGAGTCCATGGGAAGGTGTAGCTTTCTTT | - | TRBJ1-1 | - | TRBV30
CASSSREREKLFF | TGTGCCAGCAGTTCCAGGGAGCGTGAAAAACTGTTTTTT | - | TRBJ1-4 | - | TRBV12-3/TRBV12-4
CSARDTTPNQPQHF | TGCAGTGCTAGAGATACAACACCAAATCAGCCCCAGCATTTT | - | TRBJ1-5 | few | TRBV20-1
CSVEGLAEQETQYF | TGCAGCGTGGAGGGACTAGCGGAGCAAGAGACCCAGTACTTC | TRBD2 | TRBJ2-5 | - | TRBV29-1
CASSPTSGVYEQYF | TGCGCCAGCAGCCCGACTAGCGGGGTTTACGAGCAGTACTTC | TRBD2 | TRBJ2-7 | - | TRBV5-1
CASSLTSSLVREQYF | TGTGCCAGCAGTTTAACCTCTAGCCTCGTGAGGGAGCAGTACTTC | - | TRBJ2-7 | many | TRBV12-3/TRBV12-4
CASSANIQGRWASDEKLFF | TGTGCCAGCAGCGCCAACATACAGGGTCGATGGGCAAGCGATGAAAAACTGTTTTTT | - | TRBJ1-4 | few | TRBV5-4
CATTDTPNYGYTF | TGTGCCACCACCGACACGCCAAACTATGGCTACACCTTC | - | TRBJ1-2 | - | TRBV19
CASSSGDGTEAFF | TGCGCCAGCAGCTCAGGGGATGGCACTGAAGCTTTCTTT | - | TRBJ1-1 | many | TRBV5-1
CASSLAGGQTQYF | TGTGCCAGCAGCTTAGCCGGGGGGCAGACCCAGTACTTC | - | TRBJ2-5 | many | TRBV7-9
CASSLDGTSSYEQYF | TGTGCCAGCAGCCTAGATGGGACTAGCTCCTACGAGCAGTACTTC | TRBD2 | TRBJ2-7 | - | TRBV12-3/TRBV12-4
CASSSGQGEGYTF | TGTGCCAGCAGCTCCGGACAGGGGGAAGGCTACACCTTC | TRBD1 | TRBJ1-2 | - | TRBV7-3
CASSPRTKTYEQYF | TGTGCCAGCAGCCCCCGGACTAAGACCTACGAGCAGTACTTC | - | TRBJ2-7 | - | TRBV9
CASSIHGNNSPLHF | TGTGCCAGCAGCATTCACGGGAATAATTCACCCCTCCACTTT | - | TRBJ1-6 | - | TRBV7-9
CASSIGTGSNTEAFF | TGTGCCAGCAGCATCGGGACAGGGTCGAACACTGAAGCTTTCTTT | TRBD1 | TRBJ1-1 | many | TRBV11-1
CASSRARGSPLHF | TGTGCCAGCAGCCGTGCGCGCGGTTCACCCCTCCACTTT | - | TRBJ1-6 | many | TRBV11-1
CASSAGGSYGYTF | TGTGCCAGCAGTGCCGGGGGCAGCTATGGCTACACCTTC | - | TRBJ1-2 | few | TRBV6-1
CASSLEFGGVGRQPQHF | TGTGCCAGCAGTTTAGAGTTCGGGGGCGTCGGGCGTCAGCCCCAGCATTTT | - | TRBJ1-5 | - | TRBV12-3/TRBV12-4
CASSFAGRGYRRGVDSPLHF | TGTGCCAGCAGTTTTGCTGGCAGGGGATATCGTCGAGGGGTGGATTCACCCCTCCACTTT | - | TRBJ1-6 | - | TRBV12-3/TRBV12-4
CASKSDNYGYTF | TGTGCCAGCAAATCAGACAACTATGGCTACACCTTC | - | TRBJ1-2 | many | TRBV2
CASGDSGELFF | TGTGCCAGCGGGGACTCCGGGGAGCTGTTTTTT | - | TRBJ2-2 | - | TRBV9
CASSFRALGYTF | TGTGCCAGCAGCTTCAGGGCTCTAGGCTACACCTTC | - | TRBJ1-2 | few | TRBV11-2
CSARIQGRDGYTF | TGCAGTGCTAGGATACAGGGGAGGGATGGCTACACCTTC | TRBD1 | TRBJ1-2 | - | TRBV20-1